The sequence of this T cell receptor beta chain was determined in a study of cytomegalovirus exposure and HLA in healthy donors (dated by TCRdb to about 2017). Study-level background: In an earlier analysis of around 540 of the donors, 276 Gb of sequence data and 117 million unique TCR beta sequences from about 190 million T cells were reported. Class I and class II HLA loci were covered by the typing at four-digit resolution. A later genetic analysis took genome-wide SNP genotypes for 398 of the 666 donors and used that subset as a discovery cohort. Besides the first cohort of hundreds of subjects, a separate validation cohort made up of roughly 120 different subjects was used. Four to six DR-DQ haplotypes were handled as single units for association and clustering because linkage in the cohort was strong. The number of donors typed differed by locus, with about 629-630 for A, B, C, DRB1 and DQB1, over 500 for DQA1, 606 for DPA1, and some 440 for DPB1. In an earlier analysis of 587 of the donors, high-throughput TCR beta sequencing was used to judge whether each TCR beta V gene segment behaved as functional or pseudogenic. All discovery cohort repertoires had been generated using a single sequencing platform. Donor age, sex, ethnicity and CMV serostatus were compiled alongside the repertoire data. High-throughput TCR immunosequencing, statistical association of individual TCRs with disease status, and machine learning were combined to predict cytomegalovirus infection status. Among 398 genotyped donors of the cohort, an average of approximately 240,000 unique TCR beta nucleotide sequences was sequenced per donor, of which 15% to 20% were non-productive. The study profiled the T cell repertoires of hundreds of subjects by immunosequencing and related them to cytomegalovirus serostatus. In a later analysis, previously published TCR beta repertoires from several hundred donors were re-analyzed and high-resolution HLA genotyping was added so that TCR occurrence patterns could be studied. The study was designed to test whether signatures of past pathogen exposure could be identified by cataloging public T cell receptors. An early release that covered fewer than 800 HLA-typed donors contained 300 to 350 gigabases of sequencing data and tens of millions of unique TCR sequences. The later analysis used no new phenotypic data to find candidate immune exposures, relying instead on TCR beta sequences and their occurrence across donors. The genetic ancestry cluster associated with self-reported Caucasian donors included over 65% of the 350 to 500 genotyped donors. Points the paper makes about the study in general: Correlated functional status among segregating V segments might be attributable to linkage disequilibrium, but an unknown experimental factor could not be ruled out. A group of highly shared sequence variants was considered likely to be a technical artifact of the sequencing pipeline. Specific HLA alleles were associated with 15,000 to 20,000 TCR beta sequences at a false discovery rate of 0.05 in a later analysis. Some IMGT-functional V segments, including TRBV6-2 and TRBV6-3, could not be distinguished by the 87-base-pair reads and were therefore excluded. According to a later analysis, most CMV-associated TCR beta chains appeared to be HLA-restricted, and the HLA associations seemed to be driven largely by CMV exposure. Strong co-occurrence of HLA alleles, especially DR and DQ, made assigning TCR associations to individual alleles difficult. A further reported finding was that TCR beta sequences accurately predicted the HLA-A and HLA-B alleles for most subjects in the first cohort. In a later analysis, TCR association rates were found to vary across HLA loci, with the most associated TCRs seen for DRB1 alleles and the fewest for HLA-C alleles. The study listed 150 to 200 TCR beta chains as associated with cytomegalovirus. V-gene and J-gene trimming of TCR beta chains was associated with a missense DCLRE1C variant in a later genetic analysis, and the association was replicated in an independent cohort. In an earlier analysis of 587 of the donors, most TCR beta V segments were observed in productive rearrangements about 87% or about 30% of the time, broadly matching IMGT annotations. Because some donors lacked HLA typing at each locus, the association tests relied only on the typed subset. Immune exposure information for the cohort was limited to CMV serostatus. Around 16 rarely observed V segments, including chromosome 9 orphons, were excluded from the earlier analysis of 550 to 700 of the donors because counts were too low. Most TCR sequences were observed very rarely across donors, whereas some public TCRs were present in many individuals. Several of the top co-occurrence clusters appeared to be linked to parvovirus B19, influenza, CMV and Epstein-Barr virus, according to a later analysis. The authors suggested that the approach could potentially be extended to other disease states and immunological phenotypes. In a later analysis, HLA-associated TCR beta chains were found to be more clonally expanded and to have lower generation probabilities than equally common non-associated chains. The classifier was reported to diagnose cytomegalovirus status with high specificity and sensitivity in both the original and validation cohorts. The cohort was sequenced for TCR beta chains only, and without alpha or paired-chain data the features that could be detected were limited. According to a later genetic analysis, donors in an Asian-associated ancestry cluster had fewer N-insertions in productive TCRs than the approximately 610-donor mean. Three of the identified cytomegalovirus-associated TCR beta chains were confirmed in vitro to be specific for cytomegalovirus antigens. Presence/absence analyses assumed roughly uniform sequencing depth across donors, an assumption that may not hold.

Reading the germline V gene (reference sequence) gives CDR1 MNHEY and CDR2 SMNVEV. The junction carries 18 bases between V and J, which are trimmed by 5 bases and 4 bases respectively. The CDR3 contains 16 residues, cysteine and phenylalanine counted. The DNA shown is the 48-base CDR3, in frame from base 1. The protocol used for the library was the immunoSEQ multiplex PCR assay. A mixture of 60 forward primers for TCR Vbeta segments and 13 reverse primers for TCR Jbeta segments was used in the multiplex PCR. The CDR3 region of rearranged TCR beta genes was amplified from genomic DNA by a multiplex PCR assay. The Illumina HiSeq System was used to sequence the amplified TCR beta libraries as 87-base-pair reads. The paper's processing steps were these. A later analysis tallied about 77 million unique TCR beta chains across the 650 to 750 repertoires, and roughly 11 million of those chains were shared by two or more donors. Raw reads were error-corrected and collapsed into unique sequences by a nearest-neighbor algorithm in which closely related sequences were merged to remove PCR and sequencing errors. CDR3 sequences were aligned to IMGT reference sequences to assign V, D and J gene segments. For a sequence to be retained, at least a six-nucleotide match to both a V gene segment and a J gene segment was required. A rearrangement counted as productive if the CDR3 had no stop codons and remained in frame with V and J, and every other rearrangement counted as non-productive. Following IMGT convention, CDR3 was defined as the stretch from the second conserved V-encoded cysteine up to the conserved J-encoded phenylalanine. The earlier analysis of some 550 of the donors excluded any sequence lacking an unambiguous match to a single V gene segment. In an earlier analysis of more than 500 of the donors, a V segment was called functional when productive rearrangements were above 56.7%, and segregating when the standard deviation between donors exceeded 5%. A statistical classification framework was built to diagnose cytomegalovirus status from the catalog of TCR beta chain sequences. In a later analysis, V and J genes were assigned by comparing TCR nucleotide sequences against IMGT/GENE-DB human TR gene sequences. In a later analysis, CDR3 sequences and most-parsimonious VDJ recombination scenarios were assigned using the TCRdist pipeline. In a later analysis, each TCR beta chain was defined by its CDR3 amino acid sequence together with its V-gene family, and reads without a unique V-gene family were excluded. A later analysis removed 500 to 650 highly shared, low-generation-probability nucleotide sequences to deal with suspected cross-contamination and a sequencing artifact. In a later analysis, a clonal expansion index for each public chain was calculated from normalized within-repertoire ranks of inferred template counts. Generation probabilities in a later analysis came from a VDJ recombination model fitted to out-of-frame rearrangements, and those results were checked against IGoR. In a later analysis, TCR-TCR, TCR-HLA and TCR-CMV co-occurrence was scored with hypergeometric tests, and a repertoire-size bias correction was applied to TCR pairs. In a later analysis, false discovery rates were estimated by permuting HLA or CMV assignments 20 times. A later analysis grouped co-occurring TCRs with DBSCAN, adding TCRdist sequence similarity when clustering within HLA-allele-positive subsets. Repertoires with fewer than 30,000 or more than 120,000 public chains were left out of co-occurrence clustering, as were several repertoires with anomalous nucleotide sharing. In its TCRdb copy, this immuneACCESS table keeps in-frame sequences only and misses some clones. Where compared with another copy, unresolved V genes explain less than half of these, and the others have no known cause. V and J calls and clone size are as listed in that table; D and trimming were resolved from the DNA. Counted in this sample were about 99,000 clones; 70% to 85% of them appeared once. About 5.4% of the sample lies in the top ten.

In total, 500 to 700 healthy bone marrow donors made up the cohort. Cohort members were all nominally healthy when sampled, although unrecorded immune exposures were likely present. The donor tested CMV seropositive, placing the donor among the approximately 310 seropositive members of the cohort. Every donor gave a peripheral blood sample, and the peripheral blood mononuclear cells from that sample were used for TCR beta sequencing. Genomic DNA extraction from the blood cell samples was performed with the Qiagen DNeasy Blood Extraction Kit. Points on this clone: The antigen it recognizes is unknown. Base qualities are not at hand, and no much larger clone is one base apart.

The sequence came from a woman aged 18-29 years in good health and CMV-seropositive. This receptor chain uses TRBV27 and TRBJ1-3; the D gene cannot be named for sure. Sequencing was carried out using PBMCs. The CDR3 in this case is CASSPRSPFSGNTIYF. The nucleotide sequence is given as TGTGCCAGCAGTCCCCGTTCTCCTTTCTCCGGAAACACCATATATTTT.